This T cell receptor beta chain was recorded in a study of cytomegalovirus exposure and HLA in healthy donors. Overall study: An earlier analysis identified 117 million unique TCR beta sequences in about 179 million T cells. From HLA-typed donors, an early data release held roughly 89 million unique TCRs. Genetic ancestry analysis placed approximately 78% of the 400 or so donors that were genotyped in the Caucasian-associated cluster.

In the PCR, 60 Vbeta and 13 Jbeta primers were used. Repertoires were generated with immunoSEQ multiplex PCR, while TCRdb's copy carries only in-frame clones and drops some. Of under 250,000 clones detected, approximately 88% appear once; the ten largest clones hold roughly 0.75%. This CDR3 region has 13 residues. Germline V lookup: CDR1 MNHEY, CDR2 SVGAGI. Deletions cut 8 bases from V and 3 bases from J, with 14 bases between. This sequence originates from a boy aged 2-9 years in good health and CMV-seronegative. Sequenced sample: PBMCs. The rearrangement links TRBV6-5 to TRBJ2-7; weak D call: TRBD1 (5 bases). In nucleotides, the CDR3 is TGTGCCAGCGCGGCAGGGTTCTTCTACGAGCAGTACTTC. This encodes CASAAGFFYEQYF.